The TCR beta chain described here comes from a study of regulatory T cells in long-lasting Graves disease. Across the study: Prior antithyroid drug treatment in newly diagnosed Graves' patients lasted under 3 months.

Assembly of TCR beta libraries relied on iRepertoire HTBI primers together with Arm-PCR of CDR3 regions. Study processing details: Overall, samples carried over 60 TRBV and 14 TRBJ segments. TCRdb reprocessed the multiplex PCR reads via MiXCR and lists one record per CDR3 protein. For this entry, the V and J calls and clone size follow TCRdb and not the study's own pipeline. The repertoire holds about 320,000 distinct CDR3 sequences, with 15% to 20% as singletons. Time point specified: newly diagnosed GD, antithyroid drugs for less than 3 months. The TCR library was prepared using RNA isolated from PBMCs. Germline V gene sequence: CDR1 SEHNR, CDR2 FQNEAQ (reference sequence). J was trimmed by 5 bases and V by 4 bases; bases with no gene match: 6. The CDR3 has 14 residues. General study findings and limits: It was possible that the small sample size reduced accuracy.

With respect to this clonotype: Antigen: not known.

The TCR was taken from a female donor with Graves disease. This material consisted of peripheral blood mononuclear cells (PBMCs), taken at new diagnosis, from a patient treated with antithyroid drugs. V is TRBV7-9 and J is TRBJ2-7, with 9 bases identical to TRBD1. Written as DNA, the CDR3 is TGTGCCAGCAGCTCGACGACAGGGGGACACGAGCAGTACTTC. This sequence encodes CASSSTTGGHEQYF.